These 29 T cell receptor beta chains share one sample of origin, sequenced in a study of Ad26.COV2.S vaccination and SARS-CoV-2 variants. Profiled with immunoSEQ multiplex PCR; TCRdb holds only in-frame clones, not every one. Seen here are about 420,000 clones, around nine tenths observed once, and the top ten hold 3.6%. Treatment denoted: some 20 received Ad26.COV2.S at low or high dose, single or two shots; about 5 received placebo; per-sample allocation not given. It was on day 63 after the first vaccine or placebo injection that samples were taken. Here the sequenced sample was peripheral blood, taken in a trial of Ad26.COV2.S vaccine versus placebo. The receptors derive from a person aged 18-65 years who received the Ad26.COV2.S COVID-19 vaccine or a placebo.

J is TRBJ2-1 and V is TRBV9; D is tentatively TRBD1 or TRBD2 (6 bases each). The CDR3 is 15 residues long. The V and J ends lost 4 bases and 4 bases respectively, with 15 bases between them. From germline, CDR1 is SGDLS and CDR2 YYNGEE. DNA of the CDR3: TGTGCCAGCAGCCCTACAGGGAGGAAATACAATGAGCAGTTCTTC. It codes for CASSPTGRKYNEQFF.

This sequence joins TRBV9 and TRBJ2-7; no clear D gene. The CDR3 has 14 residues. Trimming pared 0 bases from V and 6 bases from J, leaving 13 bases between. Germline CDR1 SGDLS, CDR2 YYNGEE. The CDR3 DNA reads TGTGCCAGCAGCGTAGGAACAGAGTCTACCGAGCAGTACTTC. Translating it yields CASSVGTESTEQYF.

The V call is TRBV6-1, the J call TRBJ1-2; D is unresolved. Germline V gene lookup returns CDR1 MNHNS and CDR2 SASEGT. The CDR3 runs to 14 residues. Trimming cost V 0 bases and J 3 bases, with 8 bases left between them. CDR3 region: CASSEAGSYYGYTF. For the CDR3, the DNA is TGTGCCAGCAGTGAAGCGGGCAGCTACTATGGCTACACCTTC.

The V call is TRBV28, the J call TRBJ1-5; tentative D call: TRBD1 (5 bases). CDR1 and CDR2 from the germline V gene are MDHEN and SYDVKM. The ends were cut back, 2 bases at V and 6 bases at J, with 11 bases in the middle. The CDR3 is 14 residues long. The CDR3 loop is CASSLGGSGQPQHF. The CDR3 nucleotides read TGTGCCAGCAGTTTAGGGGGATCTGGTCAGCCCCAGCATTTT.

The chain is built from TRBV7-8 and TRBJ1-2, with D unresolved. Deletions cut 2 bases from V and 4 bases from J, with 8 bases between. The CDR3 is 13 residues long. Per germline, CDR1 SGHVS and CDR2 FQNEAQ. The CDR3 spells CASSLRQVYGYTF. CDR3 sequence (DNA): TGTGCCAGCAGCTTACGGCAGGTCTATGGCTACACCTTC.

With respect to this clone: The same CDR3 also results from other DNA sequences found in this sample. The chain employs TRBV3-1 (or the pseudogene TRBV3-2) and TRBJ1-1; D is undetermined. Germline CDR1 reads LGHDT; CDR2 reads YNNKEL (reference sequence). The V end was cut by 1 base, the J end by 4 bases, with 7 bases between. This CDR3 has 13 residues. DNA for the CDR3: TGTGCCAGCAGCCAAGTCCGGGGCACTGAAGCTTTCTTT. It is translated as CASSQVRGTEAFF.

The chain combines TRBV18 with TRBJ2-7; 7 bases line up with TRBD2. V dropped 6 bases and J dropped 5; count of bases not matched to a gene: 13. CDR3 length equals 15 residues. CDR1 is KGHSH and CDR2 is LQKENI in the germline V gene. Here the CDR3 DNA reads TGTGCCAGCTCGCAAGAACACGGACTAGGTAACGAGCAGTACTTC. It codes for CASSQEHGLGNEQYF.

The chain links TRBV6-1 to TRBJ1-5; 10 bases agree with TRBD1. The germline CDR1 and CDR2 sequences are MNHNS and SASEGT. The junction had 8 bases not matched to a gene; V was cut back by 3 bases and J by 6 bases. The CDR3 has 16 residues. In DNA form, the CDR3 reads TGTGCCAGCAGTGACCTGGACAGGGGGATTGGTCAGCCCCAGCATTTT. Encoded protein: CASSDLDRGIGQPQHF.

The chain carries TRBV19 and TRBJ2-5; 8 positions match TRBD2. The germline V gene encodes CDR1 LNHDA and CDR2 SQIVND (reference sequence). The trim removed 8 bases at V and 6 bases at J, leaving 17 bases unmatched. The length of the CDR3 is 16 residues. The CDR3 spells CASADVGAGGRQTQYF. Here the CDR3 DNA reads TGTGCCAGTGCTGACGTTGGGGCGGGGGGCCGACAGACCCAGTACTTC.

The V gene is TRBV28, the J gene TRBJ1-5; no clear D. The CDR3 loop spans 15 amino acids. Germline assignment: CDR1 MDHEN and CDR2 SYDVKM. The ends were cut back, 4 bases at V and 3 bases at J, with 13 bases in the middle. CDR3 sequence reads: CASSSPGRINQPQHF. Here the CDR3 DNA reads TGTGCCAGCAGTTCTCCCGGACGGATCAATCAGCCCCAGCATTTT.

The genes are TRBV5-5 and TRBJ2-2; D gene uncertain. Germline V gene lookup returns CDR1 SGHKS and CDR2 YYEKEE (reference sequence). This CDR3 is 13 amino acids long. Trimming shortened V by 4 bases and J by 5 bases, and 9 bases separated the two germline ends. This chain's CDR3 is CASSRGMTGELFF. CDR3 coding DNA: TGTGCCAGCAGCCGTGGGATGACCGGGGAGCTGTTTTTT.

This clone has a handful of counts. V is TRBV5-1 and J is TRBJ1-6; the match to TRBD1 covers 7 bases. Germline V gene lookup returns CDR1 SGHRS and CDR2 YFSETQ. V lost 3 bases, J lost 7 bases, and 4 bases stayed unmatched. The CDR3 covers 14 residues. CDR3 residues: CASSSWTGNSPLHF. Written as DNA, the CDR3 is TGCGCCAGCAGCTCGTGGACAGGCAATTCACCCCTCCACTTT.

The chain recombines TRBV5-8 with TRBJ1-1; D is unclear. CDR3 length equals 13 residues. Trimming left V 0 bases short and J 5 bases short, with 8 bases between. Germline V gives CDR1 SGHTS, CDR2 YDEGEE. CDR3 in amino acids: CASSLVGRTEAFF. The CDR3 DNA reads as TGTGCCAGCAGCTTGGTAGGGAGGACTGAAGCTTTCTTT.

This rearrangement joins TRBV19 to TRBJ1-1; 9 bases line up with TRBD1. CDR1 and CDR2 from the germline V gene are LNHDA and SQIVND (reference sequence). J was trimmed by 4 bases and V by 3 bases; bases with no gene match: 6. The CDR3 sequence is 15 residues long. The CDR3 spells CASSIPQGASTEAFF. CDR3 bases: TGTGCCAGTAGTATTCCACAGGGGGCTAGCACTGAAGCTTTCTTT.

V gene TRBV6-5 combines with J gene TRBJ2-4, with a tentative D call TRBD2 (6 bases). Germline V gene sequence: CDR1 MNHEY, CDR2 SVGAGI. Trimming pared 5 bases from V and 7 bases from J, leaving 12 bases between. The CDR3 contains 13 residues. CDR3 bases: TGTGCCAGCAGTCCCGCGGGACTCAACATTCAGTACTTC. It is translated as CASSPAGLNIQYF.

The chain employs TRBV9 and TRBJ2-1; 8 nucleotides match TRBD1. The CDR3 consists of 14 residues. V shed 3 bases and J 7 bases; nucleotides not matched to a gene: 6. Germline V CDR1 and CDR2: SGDLS, YYNGEE. CDR3 in amino acids: CASSAGNRGNEQFF. CDR3 nucleotide sequence: TGTGCCAGCAGCGCAGGGAACAGGGGGAATGAGCAGTTCTTC.

The CDR3 DNA is TGCGCCAGCAGTCCGACAGGTTTGAGCACAGATACGCAGTATTTT. Translation: CASSPTGLSTDTQYF. The chain is built from TRBV4-3 and TRBJ2-3, with a tentative D call TRBD1 (6 bases). The CDR3 totals 15 residues. CDR1 and CDR2 (germline): LGHNA, YSLEER. Trimming left V 6 bases short and J 0 bases short, with 13 bases between.

The rearrangement joins TRBV7-9 to TRBJ2-5; 9 positions match TRBD1. CDR3 length: 14 amino acids. The V gene's germline CDR1 is SEHNR and CDR2 FQNEAQ (reference sequence). The V gene end was trimmed by 6 bases and the J gene end by 4 bases; junction bases not matched to a gene: 6. CDR3 nucleotides: TGTGCCAGCAGTAACACAGGGGGCGTAGAGACCCAGTACTTC. Its protein is CASSNTGGVETQYF.

This clone was detected a few times. V usage is TRBV6-5 and J usage is TRBJ2-2; 7 bases map to TRBD1. V shed 6 bases, J shed 6 bases, and the junction held 4 bases outside the gene matches. The CDR3 sequence is 13 residues long. The germline gives CDR1 MNHEY, CDR2 SVGAGI. This CDR3 reads CASRRQGSGELFF. CDR3 DNA sequence: TGTGCCAGCAGGCGACAGGGTTCCGGGGAGCTGTTTTTT.

Points on this clone: In the same sample, other DNA sequences code for this CDR3. This chain connects TRBV2 to TRBJ1-1; D gene uncertain. CDR1 SNHLY and CDR2 FYNNEI come from the germline V gene. The V gene lost 0 bases and the J gene lost 1 base, with 6 bases spanning the gap. The length of the CDR3 is 14 residues. CDR3 DNA sequence: TGTGCCAGCAGTGAAGCTCGGGGGAACACTGAAGCTTTCTTT. Encoded protein: CASSEARGNTEAFF.

This clone was picked up one time. This chain connects TRBV3-1 (or the pseudogene TRBV3-2) to TRBJ2-1, with 8 bases lining up with TRBD2. The CDR3 has 16 amino acids. The germline V gene has CDR1 LGHDT and CDR2 YNNKEL (reference sequence). Trimming cost V 0 bases and J 6 bases; bases outside gene matches: 7. The CDR3 nucleotides read TGTGCCAGCAGCCAAGAAGGTGGGACTAGGATCAATGAGCAGTTCTTC. This codes for CASSQEGGTRINEQFF.

Only a few counts were recorded for this clone. The chain is built from TRBV2 and TRBJ2-2; the D is unclear. This CDR3 is built from 15 residues. The germline V gene has CDR1 SNHLY and CDR2 FYNNEI. V was cut by 4 bases and J by 4 bases, with 13 bases left in between. Written as DNA, the CDR3 is TGTGCCAGCAGTGCACAAGGGTCGTTCACCGGGGAGCTGTTTTTT. This translates into CASSAQGSFTGELFF.

The chain employs TRBV5-1 and TRBJ2-5, with D unresolved. The CDR3 loop spans 13 amino acids. Per germline, CDR1 SGHRS and CDR2 YFSETQ. V was cut by 4 bases and J by 2 bases, with 9 bases left in between. CDR3 sequence: CASSRGSQETQYF. The CDR3 DNA is TGCGCCAGCAGCCGCGGATCTCAAGAGACCCAGTACTTC. The variable domain in full, completed from reference TRBV5-1 and TRBJ2-5, reads KAGVTQTPRYLIKTRGQQVTLSCSPISGHRSVSWYQQTPGQGLQFLFEYFSETQRNKGNFPGRFSGRQFSNSRSEMNVSTLELGDSALYLCASSRGSQETQYFGPGTRLLVL.

With regard to this clone: This sequence may be a read error, since a much larger clone differs from it by one base. At the DNA level, this CDR3 is encoded by other sequences in the same sample as well. V gene TRBV30 combines with J gene TRBJ1-5; TRBD1 aligns across 9 bases. Germline CDR1 GTSNPN, CDR2 SVGIG (reference sequence). V gave up 3 bases and J gave up 4 bases; unmatched junction bases: 1. The length of the CDR3 is 13 residues. CDR3 protein: CAWRTGGNQPQHF. CDR3 nucleotide sequence: TGTGCCTGGAGGACAGGGGGAAATCAGCCCCAGCATTTT. Using reference TRBV30 and TRBJ1-5 for the parts outside the CDR3, the full variable domain is SQTIHQWPATLVQPVGSPLSLECTVEGTSNPNLYWYRQAAGRGLQLLFYSVGIGQISSEVPQNLSASRPQDRQFILSSKKLLLSDSGFYLCAWRTGGNQPQHFGDGTRLSIL.

The chain couples TRBV5-4 to TRBJ2-5; TRBD1 aligns across 8 bases. Germline loops: CDR1 SGHNT, CDR2 YYREEE (reference sequence). The CDR3 consists of 15 residues. With 4 bases clipped from V and 3 bases from J, the junction kept 8 bases outside the gene matches. The CDR3 nucleotides are TGTGCCAGCAGCCCATCTCCGGGACAGGAAGAGACCCAGTACTTC. Protein: CASSPSPGQEETQYF.

V gene TRBV16 combines with J gene TRBJ2-5; TRBD2 aligns across 13 bases. Germline V gene sequence: CDR1 KGHSY, CDR2 FQNENV. This CDR3 is built from 17 residues. J gave up 9 bases and V 1 base, and 11 bases lay outside the gene matches. This CDR3 is CASSQWTSGGPPGAQYF. In DNA, the CDR3 is TGTGCCAGCAGCCAATGGACTAGCGGGGGCCCCCCAGGGGCCCAGTACTTC.

J is TRBJ2-7 and V is TRBV5-8; tentatively, D is TRBD2 (6 bases). Trimming removed 4 bases from V and 5 bases from J, with 16 bases in between. This CDR3 spans 14 amino acids. Per germline, CDR1 SGHTS and CDR2 YDEGEE. CDR3 in amino acids: CASSPSLGGDEQYF. The CDR3 nucleotides read TGTGCCAGCAGCCCGAGTTTGGGGGGTGACGAGCAGTACTTC.

The V gene is TRBV5-6, the J gene TRBJ2-5; no definite D call. Germline loops: CDR1 SGHDT, CDR2 YYEEEE. This CDR3 is built from 12 residues. The V end lost 0 bases, the J end lost 2 bases, and 2 bases lay between the germline ends. The CDR3 DNA reads as TGTGCCAGCAGCTTGGAACAAGAGACCCAGTACTTC. It yields the protein CASSLEQETQYF.

The gene calls are TRBV19 and TRBJ2-1; 12 bases map to TRBD2. With 7 bases clipped from V and 9 bases from J, the junction kept 7 bases outside the gene matches. The germline gives CDR1 LNHDA, CDR2 SQIVND (reference sequence). The CDR3 has 14 amino acids. The CDR3 loop reads CASTSGGARVEQFF. CDR3 sequence (DNA): TGTGCCAGTACTAGCGGGGGGGCCCGTGTTGAGCAGTTCTTC.